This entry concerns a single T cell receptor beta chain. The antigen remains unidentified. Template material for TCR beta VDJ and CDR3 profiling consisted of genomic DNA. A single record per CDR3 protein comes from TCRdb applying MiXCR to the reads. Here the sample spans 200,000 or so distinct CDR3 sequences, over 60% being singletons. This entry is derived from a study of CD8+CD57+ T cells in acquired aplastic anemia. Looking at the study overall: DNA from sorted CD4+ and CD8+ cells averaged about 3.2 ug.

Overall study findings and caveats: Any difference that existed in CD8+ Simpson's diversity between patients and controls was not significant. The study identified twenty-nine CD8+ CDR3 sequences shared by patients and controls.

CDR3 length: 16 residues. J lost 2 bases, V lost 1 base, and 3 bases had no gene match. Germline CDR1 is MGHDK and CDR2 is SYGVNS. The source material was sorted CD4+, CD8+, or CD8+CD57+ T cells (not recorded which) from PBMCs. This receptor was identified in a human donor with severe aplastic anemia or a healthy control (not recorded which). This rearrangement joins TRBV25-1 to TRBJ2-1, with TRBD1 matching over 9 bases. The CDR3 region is CASSEWTGAAYNEQFF. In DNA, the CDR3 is TGTGCCAGCAGTGAATGGACAGGGGCAGCCTACAATGAGCAGTTCTTC.